Below, 4 T cell receptor beta chains from the same sample are listed, as sequenced in a study of T cells expressing NK-cell markers. No DNA is given; TCRdb re-called the 5' RACE reads and lists each CDR3 protein once. The sample totals a few hundred thousand distinct CDR3 sequences. The sample comprised blood T cells: a sorted CD56 or NKG2C T cell subset, CD4+ or CD8+ T cells, or bulk PBMC T cells (not recorded which). These receptors originate from a man younger than 35 in good health.

The chain recombines TRBV11-2 with TRBJ2-1; TCRdb's assignment of TRBD1 cannot be checked, as there is no DNA. From germline, CDR1 is SGHAT and CDR2 FQNNGV. CDR3 length: 14 residues. This CDR3 reads CASSLNPFFEEQFF.

The J gene is TRBJ2-5, the V gene TRBV5-1; TCRdb's assignment of TRBD1 cannot be checked, as there is no DNA. The CDR3 sequence is 14 residues long. Germline V gene data show CDR1 as SGHRS and CDR2 as YFSETQ. CDR3 in amino acids: CASSLNRARETQYF.

The gene calls are TRBV11-2 and TRBJ2-1; TCRdb's D gene call, TRBD1, goes unchecked for lack of DNA. The CDR3 contains 13 residues. Germline V gives CDR1 SGHAT, CDR2 FQNNGV. The CDR3 loop is CASSLDVGGPSDF.

The rearrangement links TRBV20-1 to TRBJ2-7. Germline-derived CDR1 and CDR2 are DFQATT and SNEGSKA (reference sequence). This CDR3 has 14 amino acids. The CDR3 loop is CSARGSGSLYEQYF.